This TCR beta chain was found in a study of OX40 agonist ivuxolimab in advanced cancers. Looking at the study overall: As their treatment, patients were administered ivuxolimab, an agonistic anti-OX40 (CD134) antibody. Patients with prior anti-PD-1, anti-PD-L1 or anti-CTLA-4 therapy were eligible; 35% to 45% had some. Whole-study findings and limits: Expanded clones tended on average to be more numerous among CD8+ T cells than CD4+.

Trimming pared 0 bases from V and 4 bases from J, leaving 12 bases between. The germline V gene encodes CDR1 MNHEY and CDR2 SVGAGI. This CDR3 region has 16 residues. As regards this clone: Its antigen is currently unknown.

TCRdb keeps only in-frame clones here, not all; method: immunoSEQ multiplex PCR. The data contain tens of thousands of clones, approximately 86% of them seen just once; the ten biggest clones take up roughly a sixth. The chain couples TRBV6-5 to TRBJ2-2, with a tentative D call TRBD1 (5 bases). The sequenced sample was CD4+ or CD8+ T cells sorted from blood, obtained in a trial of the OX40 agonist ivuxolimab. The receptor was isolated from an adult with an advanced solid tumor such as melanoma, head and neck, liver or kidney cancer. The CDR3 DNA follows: TGTGCCAGCAGTTACTCCGGACACTTGAGCACCGGGGAGCTGTTTTTT. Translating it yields CASSYSGHLSTGELFF.